Listed below are T cell receptor beta chains from one sample, sequenced in a study of blood T cell repertoires in COVID-19. TCRdb keeps only in-frame clones here, not all; method: immunoSEQ multiplex PCR. In the table there are around 190,000 clones, roughly 84% of which are singletons. Specimen: peripheral blood. Receptor source: a human donor in a cohort sampled during active COVID-19. The CDR3 runs from the conserved cysteine through the conserved F or W. D genes are given only for firm matches. A row's size may be missing; if present it is once, few, many or a size class.

v_call	clone_size	j_call	d_call	cdr3_aa	cdr3_nt
TRBV5-4	-	TRBJ2-3	TRBD2	CASSPGLAGSTDTQYF	TGTGCCAGCAGCCCGGGACTAGCGGGATCGACAGATACGCAGTATTTT
TRBV29-1	-	TRBJ2-4	TRBD1	CSVVRQGAAKNIQYF	TGCAGCGTAGTTAGACAGGGGGCTGCCAAAAACATTCAGTACTTC
TRBV5-1	-	TRBJ1-4	TRBD1	CASSPGQGGNEKLFF	TGCGCCAGCAGCCCAGGACAGGGTGGGAATGAAAAACTGTTTTTT
TRBV11-2	-	TRBJ2-1	TRBD2	CASSLWREGYNEQFF	TGTGCCAGCAGCTTATGGCGGGAGGGGTACAATGAGCAGTTCTTC
TRBV4-2	-	TRBJ1-6	-	CASSQEATAFNSPLHF	TGTGCCAGCAGCCAAGAGGCCACAGCTTTTAATTCACCCCTCCACTTT
TRBV7-2	once	TRBJ1-3	-	CASRARGSGNTIYF	TGTGCCAGCAGAGCTAGGGGTAGCGGAAACACCATATATTTT
TRBV11-2	-	TRBJ1-1	-	CASSSTGNTEAFF	TGTGCCAGCAGCTCGACGGGGAACACTGAAGCTTTCTTT
TRBV5-1	once	TRBJ1-2	-	CASSLGSDRPYGYTF	TGCGCCAGCAGCTTGGGGTCGGACAGACCCTATGGCTACACCTTC
TRBV10-2	-	TRBJ2-7	TRBD2	CASSAGLAGPYEQYF	TGCGCCAGCAGCGCAGGACTAGCGGGCCCCTACGAGCAGTACTTC
TRBV30	-	TRBJ2-3	TRBD1	CAWIMGTGVTDTQYF	TGTGCCTGGATAATGGGGACAGGGGTCACAGATACGCAGTATTTT
TRBV27	-	TRBJ2-1	TRBD2	CASVRFLAGGPAEQFF	TGTGCCAGCGTCAGATTCTTAGCGGGAGGGCCGGCTGAGCAGTTCTTC
TRBV11-3	-	TRBJ2-1	TRBD1	CASSSDRAINEQFF	TGTGCCAGCAGCTCGGACAGGGCCATCAATGAGCAGTTCTTC
TRBV4-1	-	TRBJ1-5	-	CASSQLGGVGQPQHF	TGCGCCAGCAGCCAACTCGGAGGGGTGGGTCAGCCCCAGCATTTT
TRBV24-1	-	TRBJ2-5	TRBD2	CATSGPGTSGYQETQYF	TGTGCCACCAGTGGTCCCGGGACTAGCGGATACCAAGAGACCCAGTACTTC
TRBV5-6	many	TRBJ1-1	-	CASSPSSGTEAFF	TGTGCCAGCAGCCCCTCATCGGGCACTGAAGCTTTCTTT
TRBV5-6	-	TRBJ1-5	TRBD1	CASSRGQGADQPQHF	TGTGCCAGCAGCCGCGGACAGGGGGCCGATCAGCCCCAGCATTTT
TRBV28	-	TRBJ2-2	-	CASRYRVSSVDTGELFF	TGTGCCAGCAGATACCGGGTGTCCTCAGTTGACACCGGGGAGCTGTTTTTT
TRBV18	once	TRBJ1-1	TRBD1	CASSAGTAINTEAFF	TGTGCCAGCTCAGCCGGGACAGCTATTAACACTGAAGCTTTCTTT
TRBV10-3	-	TRBJ2-7	-	CAISDHDSSYEQYF	TGTGCCATCAGTGATCACGATAGCTCCTACGAGCAGTACTTC
TRBV18	-	TRBJ1-2	-	CASSPLEANYGYTF	TGTGCCAGCTCACCCCTAGAAGCTAACTATGGCTACACCTTC
TRBV27	-	TRBJ1-2	TRBD1	CASSLYGGTDGYTF	TGTGCCAGCAGTTTATATGGAGGGACAGATGGCTACACCTTC
TRBV19	-	TRBJ2-7	-	CASSKAPGIEQYF	TGTGCCAGTAGTAAAGCACCGGGAATCGAGCAGTACTTC
TRBV27	-	TRBJ2-3	-	CASSISGGPVDTQYF	TGTGCCAGCAGTATATCCGGGGGGCCTGTAGATACGCAGTATTTT
TRBV5-4	-	TRBJ2-7	-	CASSPRPAGTYEQYF	TGTGCCAGCAGCCCCCGACCGGCAGGAACCTACGAGCAGTACTTC
TRBV27	-	TRBJ2-7	TRBD1	CASSLSVDRAAYEQYF	TGTGCCAGCAGTTTATCGGTCGACAGGGCAGCCTACGAGCAGTACTTC
TRBV3-1/TRBV3-2	-	TRBJ2-3	TRBD2	CASSHDPGGSGPTDTQYF	TGTGCCAGCAGCCACGATCCGGGGGGTAGCGGACCCACAGATACGCAGTATTTT
TRBV2	-	TRBJ2-3	-	CASSDAESTDTQYF	TGTGCCAGCAGTGACGCGGAAAGCACAGATACGCAGTATTTT
TRBV28	-	TRBJ2-2	TRBD1	CASRPPGTGLTGELFF	TGTGCCAGCAGACCCCCGGGGACAGGGCTCACCGGGGAGCTGTTTTTT
TRBV3-1/TRBV3-2	-	TRBJ2-7	TRBD1	CASSQGTGDFGEQYF	TGTGCCAGCAGCCAAGGGACAGGGGACTTCGGCGAGCAGTACTTC
TRBV7-2	once	TRBJ1-4	-	CASSSKTGANEKLFF	TGTGCCAGCAGCTCTAAGACAGGCGCGAATGAAAAACTGTTTTTT
TRBV19	-	TRBJ2-1	TRBD2	CASTPRVRGTSGNEQFF	TGTGCCAGTACCCCGAGGGTCCGGGGGACTAGCGGCAATGAGCAGTTCTTC
TRBV19	-	TRBJ1-6	TRBD1	CASSTRWDRDSPLHF	TGTGCCAGTAGTACACGTTGGGACAGGGACTCACCCCTCCACTTT
TRBV30	-	TRBJ2-7	TRBD2	CAWAGWGTSGYEQYF	TGTGCCTGGGCCGGGTGGGGGACTAGCGGCTACGAGCAGTACTTC